The 7 T cell receptor beta chains reported below all come from one sample, sequenced in a study of cytomegalovirus exposure and HLA in healthy donors. The PCR ran on 60 Vbeta and 13 Jbeta primers. The table came from immunoSEQ multiplex PCR; TCRdb's copy has only in-frame clones and leaves some out. The sample consists of 200,000 to 250,000 clones, about 83% of them appearing once. Sequencing was performed on PBMCs. Source of these receptors: a girl aged 10 to 17 in good health and CMV-seronegative.

This clone was found a few times. This rearrangement joins TRBV7-9 to TRBJ1-2; D uncertain. The V gene's germline CDR1 is SEHNR and CDR2 FQNEAQ (reference sequence). The V end lost 7 bases, the J end lost 0 bases, and 12 bases lay between the germline ends. The CDR3 consists of 14 residues. The DNA of the CDR3 is TGTGCCAGCACCCCTGGCGGGGCTAACTATGGCTACACCTTC. Translation: CASTPGGANYGYTF.

This clone occurred once. The chain is built from TRBV4-2 and TRBJ1-2, with D maybe TRBD1 (6 bases). V dropped 0 bases and J dropped 7 bases, with 12 bases sitting between them. The CDR3 has 14 amino acids. The germline V gene encodes CDR1 LGHNA and CDR2 YNFKEQ. The DNA of the CDR3 is TGTGCCAGCAGCCAAGAAATGGGGGACACTGGCTACACCTTC. This translates into CASSQEMGDTGYTF.

V usage is TRBV7-3 and J usage is TRBJ2-2; 15 nucleotides agree with TRBD2. V shed 4 bases and J 0 bases; nucleotides not matched to a gene: 3. Germline loops: CDR1 SGHTA, CDR2 FQGTGA. CDR3 size: 18 residues. The CDR3 spells CASSSGLAGGSNTGELFF. For the CDR3, the DNA is TGTGCCAGCAGCTCGGGACTAGCGGGGGGCTCGAACACCGGGGAGCTGTTTTTT.

The chain carries TRBV4-1 and TRBJ2-7, with D maybe TRBD1 (5 bases). V lost 1 base and J 4 bases, leaving 11 bases between the germline ends. CDR1 is MGHRA, CDR2 YSYEKL, per germline. CDR3 size: 14 residues. CDR3 amino acids: CASSQVGHNYEQYF. The CDR3 DNA reads TGCGCCAGCAGCCAAGTTGGACACAATTACGAGCAGTACTTC.

V gene TRBV5-1 combines with J gene TRBJ1-1; D not resolved. Germline V lookup: CDR1 SGHRS, CDR2 YFSETQ. The CDR3 has 15 amino acids. Deletions cut 5 bases from V and 0 bases from J, with 14 bases between. The CDR3 here is CASRQRAGMNTEAFF. In DNA, the CDR3 is TGCGCCAGCAGACAACGTGCGGGTATGAACACTGAAGCTTTCTTT.

Note on this clone: One end of the junction varies from germline; a read error may be responsible. The chain uses TRBV7-2 and TRBJ1-1; D gene ambiguous. Germline V gene sequence: CDR1 SGHTA, CDR2 FQGNSA. The CDR3 is 14 residues long. The CDR3 DNA reads as TGTGCCAGCAGCTTTAACGACTTGAATACTGAAGCTTTCTTT. It is translated as CASSFNDLNTEAFF.

V gene TRBV9 combines with J gene TRBJ1-2; TRBD1 agrees at 9 bases. The CDR3 extends over 17 amino acids. The germline CDR1 and CDR2 sequences are SGDLS and YYNGEE. Trimming took 0 bases from V and 5 from J; bases not matched to a gene: 11. The CDR3 region is CASSVASDRGIWYGYTF. In DNA form, the CDR3 reads TGTGCCAGCAGCGTAGCATCCGACAGGGGGATATGGTATGGCTACACCTTC.